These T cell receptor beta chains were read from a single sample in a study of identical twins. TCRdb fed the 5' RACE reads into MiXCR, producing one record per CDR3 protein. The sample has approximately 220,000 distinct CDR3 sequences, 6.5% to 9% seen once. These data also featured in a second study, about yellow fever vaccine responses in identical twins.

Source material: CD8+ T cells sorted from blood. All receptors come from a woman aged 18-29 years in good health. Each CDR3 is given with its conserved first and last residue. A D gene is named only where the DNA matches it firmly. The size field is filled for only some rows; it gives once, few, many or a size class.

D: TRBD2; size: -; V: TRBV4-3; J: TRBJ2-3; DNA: TGCGCCAGCAGCCCGCATTATACTAGCGGGTACCCTAGCAGGGATACGCAGTATTTT; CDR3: CASSPHYTSGYPSRDTQYF
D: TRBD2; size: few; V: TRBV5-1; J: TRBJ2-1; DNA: TGCGCCAGCAGCACCGGACTAGGGGTCTCCTACAATGAGCAGTTCTTC; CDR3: CASSTGLGVSYNEQFF
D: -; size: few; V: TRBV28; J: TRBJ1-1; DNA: TGTGCCAGCAGTTTACCCTTGACAAGAACGAGCGGCACTGAAGCTTTCTTT; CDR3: CASSLPLTRTSGTEAFF
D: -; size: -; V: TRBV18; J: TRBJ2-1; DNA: TGTGCCAGCTCACCACGCCGGACTAACAATGAGCAGTTCTTC; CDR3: CASSPRRTNNEQFF
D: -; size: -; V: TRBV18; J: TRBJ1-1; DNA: TGTGCCAGCTCACCTCCCCAGAGCTTCACTGAAGCTTTCTTT; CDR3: CASSPPQSFTEAFF
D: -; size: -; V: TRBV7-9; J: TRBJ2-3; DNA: TGTGCCAGCAGCCCGGCGGACAGTTTATACACAGATACGCAGTATTTT; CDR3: CASSPADSLYTDTQYF
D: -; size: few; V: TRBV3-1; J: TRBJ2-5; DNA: TGTGCCAGCAGCCAAGTTAAGCTATTACAAGAGACCCAGTACTTC; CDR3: CASSQVKLLQETQYF
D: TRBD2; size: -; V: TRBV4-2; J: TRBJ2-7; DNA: TGTGCCAGCAGCCAAGGGACGGCTAGCGGTTTCTACGAGCAGTACTTC; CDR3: CASSQGTASGFYEQYF
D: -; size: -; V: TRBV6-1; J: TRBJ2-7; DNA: TGTGCCAGCAGCCGACACTGGGAGCGTTCCTACGAGCAGTACTTC; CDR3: CASSRHWERSYEQYF
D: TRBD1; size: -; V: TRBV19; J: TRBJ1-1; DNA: TGTGCCACCACCCCCGGGACAGGGGGAACTGAAGCTTTTTTT; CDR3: CATTPGTGGTEAFF
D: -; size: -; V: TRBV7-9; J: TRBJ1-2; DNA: TGTGCCAGCAGCTCCCCTAACAGGGACGGCTACACCTTC; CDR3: CASSSPNRDGYTF
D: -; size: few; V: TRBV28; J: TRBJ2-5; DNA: TGTGCCAGCAGGGGTCGAGAGACCCAGTACTTC; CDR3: CASRGRETQYF
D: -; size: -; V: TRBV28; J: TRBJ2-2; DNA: TGTGCCAGCTTTCAGACCCAGCCAAACACCGGGGAGCTGTTTTTT; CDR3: CASFQTQPNTGELFF
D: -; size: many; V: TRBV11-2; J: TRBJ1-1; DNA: TGTGCCAGCAGCGGAGGACAGCCGAACACTGAAGCTTTCTTT; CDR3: CASSGGQPNTEAFF
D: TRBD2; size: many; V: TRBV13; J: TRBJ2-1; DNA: TGTGCCAGCACCCTTTGGACTAGGAAATACAATGAGCAGTTCTTC; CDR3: CASTLWTRKYNEQFF
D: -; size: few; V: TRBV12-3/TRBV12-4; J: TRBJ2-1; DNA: TGTGCCAGCAGTCCCGACCAAGCGGGCCAAAATAATGAGCAGTTCTTC; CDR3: CASSPDQAGQNNEQFF
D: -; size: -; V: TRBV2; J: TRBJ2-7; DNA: TGTGCCAGCAGTGAATCCCCCCCCCTAGCCAGATCCTACGAGCAGTACTTC; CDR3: CASSESPPLARSYEQYF
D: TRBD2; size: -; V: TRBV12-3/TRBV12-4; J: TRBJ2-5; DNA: TGTGCCAGCAGTACGACTATGGCGGGGGGAGAGACCCAGTACTTC; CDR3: CASSTTMAGGETQYF
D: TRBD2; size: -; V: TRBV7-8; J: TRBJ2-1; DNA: TGTGCCAGCAGAAGGGGGCTAGCGGGAGAGTTGATCTTC; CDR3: CASRRGLAGELIF
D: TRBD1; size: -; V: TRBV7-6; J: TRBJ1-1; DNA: TGTGCCAGCAGCGAGGGGACAGGGAGCGAGAACACTGAAGCTTTCTTT; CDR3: CASSEGTGSENTEAFF
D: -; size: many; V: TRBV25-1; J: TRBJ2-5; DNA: TGTGCCAGCAGTGCCCAAGAGACCCAGTACTTC; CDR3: CASSAQETQYF
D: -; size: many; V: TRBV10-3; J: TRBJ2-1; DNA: TGTGCCATCAGAGCCGGGAGCCCAGAGGGGATGCAGTTCTTC; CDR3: CAIRAGSPEGMQFF
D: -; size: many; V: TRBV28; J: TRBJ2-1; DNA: TGTGCCAGCAGTTTTCGTGAGCAGTTCTTC; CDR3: CASSFREQFF
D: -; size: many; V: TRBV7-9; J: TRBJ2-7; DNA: TGTGCCAGCAGCTTACAATTCTACGAGCAGTACTTC; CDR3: CASSLQFYEQYF
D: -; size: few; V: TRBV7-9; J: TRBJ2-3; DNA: TGTGCCAGCAGCTTTCGGCGGGAAGTTGAAGATACGCAGTATTTT; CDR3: CASSFRREVEDTQYF
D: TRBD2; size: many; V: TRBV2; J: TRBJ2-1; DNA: TGTGCCAGCGGCCTAGCGGACTCCTACAATGAGCAGTTCTTC; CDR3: CASGLADSYNEQFF
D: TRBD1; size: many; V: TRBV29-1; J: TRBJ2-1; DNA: TGCAGCGTTTGGACAGGGAACAATGAGCAGTTCTTC; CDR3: CSVWTGNNEQFF
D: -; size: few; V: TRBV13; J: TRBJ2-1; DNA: TGTGCCAGCAGCTCGGCTCATGGAGGGCCGGGGTTCTTC; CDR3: CASSSAHGGPGFF
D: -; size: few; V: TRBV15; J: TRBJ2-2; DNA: TGTGCCACCAGCACCGGACAAAACACCGGGGAGCTGTTTTTT; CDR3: CATSTGQNTGELFF
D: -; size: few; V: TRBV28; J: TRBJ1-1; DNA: TGTGCCAGCAGTTTCCCGGGGTTCAACACTGAAGCTTTCTTT; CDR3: CASSFPGFNTEAFF
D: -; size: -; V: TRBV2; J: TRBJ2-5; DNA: TGTGCCAGCAGTGAATGGGGAGAGACCCAGTACTTC; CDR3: CASSEWGETQYF
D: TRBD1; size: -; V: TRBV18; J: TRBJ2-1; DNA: TGTGCCAGCTCACCACCGGAGGACAGGTTCAATGAGCAGTTCTTC; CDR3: CASSPPEDRFNEQFF
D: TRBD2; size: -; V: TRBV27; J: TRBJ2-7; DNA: TGTGCCAGCAGTTCCGGACTAGCGGGAGGCCAGAGCTCCTACGAGCAGTACTTC; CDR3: CASSSGLAGGQSSYEQYF